One and the same sample provided the 18 T cell receptor beta chains below, sequenced in a study of regulatory T cells in long-lasting Graves disease. HTBI primers from iRepertoire and Arm-PCR of CDR3 regions yielded the TCR beta libraries. From the multiplex PCR reads, TCRdb called clonotypes with MiXCR, one entry per CDR3 protein. The sample records some 300,000 distinct CDR3 sequences, around 21% being singletons. Regarding time point: persistent/refractory GD, antithyroid drugs over 5 years with positive TRAb. RNA extracted from PBMCs served as the sequencing template. The sequencing used peripheral blood mononuclear cells (PBMCs), collected when the disease was refractory, from a patient treated with antithyroid drugs. These receptors originate from a female donor with Graves disease.

J is TRBJ2-2 and V is TRBV4-3; D is perhaps TRBD1 or TRBD2 (5 bases each). The CDR3 totals 16 residues. Deletions cut 6 bases from V and 7 bases from J, with 21 bases between. Germline CDR1 is LGHNA and CDR2 is YSLEER. CDR3 DNA sequence: TGCGCCAGCAGTCGAAAGCCGGGACCTTCCGGCGGGGAGCTGTTTTTT. It yields the protein CASSRKPGPSGGELFF.

This clonotype was recorded at least ten times. CDR3 nucleotide sequence: TGTGCCAGCAGTCCTCGTTTATGGGGGCAAGAGACCCAGTACTTC. It codes for CASSPRLWGQETQYF. The chain uses TRBV27 and TRBJ2-5; D may be TRBD1 or TRBD2 (5 bases each). The V end was cut by 5 bases, the J end by 2 bases, with 15 bases between. Germline V CDR1 and CDR2: MNHEY, SMNVEV (reference sequence). This CDR3 contains 15 residues.

This chain links TRBV20-1 with TRBJ2-1; 7 nucleotides line up with TRBD2. Per germline, CDR1 DFQATT and CDR2 SNEGSKA (reference sequence). The CDR3 has 16 residues. Germline trimming cut 6 bases from V and 3 bases from J; bases unmatched to any gene: 14. CDR3 sequence (DNA): TGCAGTGCGCTAGCCCCGGGGGAGGGTTTCTACAATGAGCAGTTCTTC. Its protein product is CSALAPGEGFYNEQFF.

The genes are TRBV9 and TRBJ1-3; D is possibly TRBD1 (5 bases). Germline-derived CDR1 and CDR2 are SGDLS and YYNGEE. CDR3 length: 16 residues. Trimming removed 4 bases at V and 1 base at J, with 15 bases between. The CDR3 region has the DNA TGTGCCAGCAGCACGACAGTGGGTCGATCTGGAAACACCATATATTTT. This translates into CASSTTVGRSGNTIYF.

The V gene is TRBV7-9, the J gene TRBJ2-5; TRBD1 aligns across 10 bases. Germline V gene sequence: CDR1 SEHNR, CDR2 FQNEAQ (reference sequence). There are 14 residues in the CDR3. The J segment lost 5 bases and the V segment lost 7 bases, leaving 7 bases of the junction unmatched. CDR3 DNA: TGTGCCAGCAACCCGGGACAGGGGTTGGAGACCCAGTACTTC. Encoded protein: CASNPGQGLETQYF.

This clonotype was counted ten times or more. The chain employs TRBV10-3 and TRBJ1-2; D gene uncertain. There are 12 residues in the CDR3. Looked up from germline, CDR1 is ENHRY and CDR2 is SYGVKD. V was clipped by 4 bases and J by 2 bases, with 5 bases between them. The CDR3 nucleotides read TGTGCCATCAGTGGGCAGAACTATGGCTACACCTTC. Amino acid sequence: CAISGQNYGYTF.

This clonotype came up many times. V and J are TRBV2 and TRBJ1-1, with D perhaps matching TRBD1 (6 bases). The CDR3 sequence is 14 residues long. The V gene lost 5 bases and the J gene lost 4 bases, with 14 bases spanning the gap. In germline, CDR1 is SNHLY, CDR2 FYNNEI. The CDR3 spells CASSSQQGSTEAFF. Written as DNA, the CDR3 is TGTGCCAGCAGTTCTCAACAGGGTAGCACTGAAGCTTTCTTT.

This chain links TRBV10-2 with TRBJ1-3; no firm D call. In germline, CDR1 is WSHSY, CDR2 SAAADI. CDR3 length: 14 residues. With 2 bases removed from V and 0 bases from J, the gap between germline ends came to 5 bases. DNA of the CDR3: TGCGCCAGCAGTGAGGCCTTCTCTGGAAACACCATATATTTT. It codes for CASSEAFSGNTIYF.

The chain joins TRBV6-9 to TRBJ1-5, with D hard to call. Trimming stripped 3 bases from V and 15 bases from J, with 21 bases between. CDR1 and CDR2 from the germline V gene are MNHGY and SVAAGI. CDR3 length: 14 residues. In DNA form, the CDR3 reads TGTGCCAGCAGTTACTCTTTCCGCGACACCGCCTTGCATTTT. Protein: CASSYSFRDTALHF.

The chain joins TRBV24-1 to TRBJ1-2; D is uncertain. This CDR3 is built from 12 residues. From germline, CDR1 is KGHDR and CDR2 SFDVKD. With 5 bases removed from V and 10 bases from J, the gap between germline ends came to 13 bases. This CDR3 reads CATSVRGEDYTF. DNA for the CDR3: TGTGCCACCAGTGTACGTGGAGAGGACTACACCTTC.

This clonotype occurred many times. The V and J genes are TRBV6-1 and TRBJ1-2; 8 bases fit TRBD1. V lost 1 base to trimming and J lost 5 bases; unmatched junction nucleotides: 6. The length of the CDR3 is 15 residues. Germline CDR1 reads MNHNS; CDR2 reads SASEGT. The CDR3 sequence: CASSEVTGGWYGYTF. The DNA for the CDR3 is TGTGCCAGCAGTGAAGTCACAGGGGGTTGGTATGGCTACACCTTC.

There are many counts of this clonotype. The rearrangement uses TRBV11-2 and TRBJ2-7; D is unclear. Germline V lookup: CDR1 SGHAT, CDR2 FQNNGV. This CDR3 is built from 12 residues. Trimming took 5 bases from V and 3 from J, leaving 8 bases between them. CDR3 coding DNA: TGTGCCAGCAGCGTTGACGGCTACGAGCAGTACTTC. Translation: CASSVDGYEQYF. Complete variable domain (other parts from reference TRBV11-2 and TRBJ2-7): EAGVAQSPRYKIIEKRQSVAFWCNPISGHATLYWYQQILGQGPKLLIQFQNNGVVDDSQLPKDRFSAERLKGVDSTLKIQPAKLEDSAVYLCASSVDGYEQYFGPGTRLTVT.

This clonotype was seen more than once but under ten times. The chain joins TRBV28 to TRBJ1-6; 10 nucleotides line up with TRBD1. Germline assignment: CDR1 MDHEN and CDR2 SYDVKM. After removal of 5 bases from V and 2 bases from J, the junction contained 9 bases not matched to a gene. CDR3 length equals 18 residues. The CDR3 loop is CASSPGQGEWTYNSPLHF. The DNA of the CDR3 is TGTGCCAGCAGTCCCGGACAGGGGGAGTGGACCTATAATTCACCCCTCCACTTT.

The chain has TRBV9 and TRBJ2-7, with unresolved D. Germline lookup yields CDR1 SGDLS and CDR2 YYNGEE. The CDR3 extends over 15 amino acids. V was clipped by 0 bases and J by 6 bases, with 16 bases between them. The CDR3 spells CASSVDEGSRVEQYF. As DNA, the CDR3 is TGTGCCAGCAGCGTAGATGAAGGGTCCCGGGTCGAGCAGTACTTC. Combining the CDR3 with reference TRBV9 and TRBJ2-7 gives the whole variable domain DSGVTQTPKHLITATGQRVTLRCSPRSGDLSVYWYQQSLDQGLQFLIQYYNGEERAKGNILERFSAQQFPDLHSELNLSSLELGDSALYFCASSVDEGSRVEQYFGPGTRLTVT.

J is TRBJ2-7 and V is TRBV29-1, with TRBD2 matching over 10 bases. CDR3 length equals 16 residues. Germline CDR1 SQVTM, CDR2 ANQGSEA. J lost 1 base, V lost 4 bases, and 10 bases had no gene match. In DNA form, the CDR3 reads TGCAGCGTTGTGAAGTCTAGCGGGAGTCTTTCCTACGAGCAGTACTTC. Protein: CSVVKSSGSLSYEQYF.

This clonotype appeared a few times. V usage is TRBV3-1 and J usage is TRBJ2-7; D call uncertain. Deletions cut 0 bases from V and 3 bases from J, with 9 bases between. From germline, CDR1 is LGHDT and CDR2 YNNKEL (reference sequence). The CDR3 is 14 amino acids. CDR3 DNA sequence: TGTGCCAGCAGCCAAGACCGGCTTTTCTACGAGCAGTACTTC. Translated, it gives CASSQDRLFYEQYF.

The chain combines TRBV15 with TRBJ1-2; TRBD1 is a possible D gene (6 bases). The CDR3 has 15 residues. Trimming stripped 0 bases from V and 3 bases from J, with 11 bases between. The germline CDR1 and CDR2 sequences are LNHNV and YYDKDF (reference sequence). For the CDR3, the DNA is TGTGCCACCAGCAGAGATCTCGGACAGCACTATGGCTACACCTTC. Encoded protein: CATSRDLGQHYGYTF.

This clonotype showed up many times. CDR3 sequence (DNA): TGTGCCAGCAGTGGAGCCGGGACTAGCCAGGACGAGCAGTACTTC. Protein: CASSGAGTSQDEQYF. The rearrangement uses TRBV28 and TRBJ2-7; 9 bases are shared with TRBD2. CDR1 and CDR2 from the germline V gene are MDHEN and SYDVKM. Trimming at V came to 5 bases and at J to 5 bases, leaving 10 bases not matched to a gene. The CDR3 is 15 amino acids.